A selection of T cell receptor beta chains follows, all from one sample in a study of T cell repertoires in cytomegalovirus infection. Via MiXCR, TCRdb re-called the reads, giving one row per CDR3 protein. This sample carries approximately 140,000 distinct CDR3 sequences, roughly 6% of them seen once, and the ten largest clones take approximately 18%. Specimen: PBMCs. The receptors come from a human donor in good health (CMV status not recorded). Some clones in this sample may be carry-over from other donors' samples. CDR3s include the opening cysteine and the closing phenylalanine or tryptophan. D genes are given only for firm matches. Clone size is given for some rows only: seen once, a few or many times, or a class if the clone is expanded.

many	TRBJ2-5	-	TRBV7-2	TGTGCCAGCAGCTTTACGGGGACACTTCAAGAGACCCAGTACTTC	CASSFTGTLQETQYF
few	TRBJ2-7	TRBD2	TRBV27	TGTGCCAGCAGTTTATCTGTAGCGGGGGGGAGTTACGAGCAGTACTTC	CASSLSVAGGSYEQYF
many	TRBJ1-1	-	TRBV7-8	TGTGCCAGCAGCTCGATGAACACTGAAGCTTTCTTT	CASSSMNTEAFF
many	TRBJ2-1	-	TRBV7-8	TGTGCCAGCAGCCCGGGGTGGGAGCAGTTCTTC	CASSPGWEQFF
many	TRBJ1-1	TRBD1	TRBV7-2	TGTGCCAGCAGCTTGGGACAGACCGGAAGGCTCACTGAAGCTTTCTTT	CASSLGQTGRLTEAFF
-	TRBJ2-7	-	TRBV11-2	TGTGCCAGCAGAGAAGGAGGGGTTTCCTACGAGCAGTACTTC	CASREGGVSYEQYF
-	TRBJ1-5	-	TRBV20-1	TGCAGTGCTAGAGATCTGCGCTGGGGGGATCAGCCCCAGCATTTT	CSARDLRWGDQPQHF
many	TRBJ2-4	-	TRBV20-1	TGCAGTGCTAGAGATACCGTCGGGCTAGCGATGACCAAAAACATTCAGTACTTC	CSARDTVGLAMTKNIQYF
-	TRBJ2-3	TRBD2	TRBV7-3	TGTGCCAGCAGCGGCCCGGGGGGGGGCCTGGATACGCAGTATTTT	CASSGPGGGLDTQYF
many	TRBJ1-1	-	TRBV11-3	TGTGCCAGCAGCCCAGGGACGGGGAACACTGAAGCTTTCTTT	CASSPGTGNTEAFF
many	TRBJ2-7	-	TRBV2	TGTGCCAGCAGCGACAGGACCTACGAGCAGTACTTC	CASSDRTYEQYF
many	TRBJ1-6	-	TRBV10-3	TGTGCCATCAGTACCGGGACGGCGGGCTCACCCCTCCACTTT	CAISTGTAGSPLHF
many	TRBJ2-3	TRBD2	TRBV7-2	TGTGCCAGCAGCTCCGGACTAGCGGGGGGGGATACGCAGTATTTT	CASSSGLAGGDTQYF
few	TRBJ1-2	-	TRBV7-9	TGTGCCAGCAGCACAAACTATGGCTACACCTTC	CASSTNYGYTF
many	TRBJ1-4	TRBD1	TRBV7-3	TGTGCCAGCAGCTTATTAGGAGGGGGCGATGAAAAACTGTTTTTT	CASSLLGGGDEKLFF
-	TRBJ2-3	-	TRBV2	TGTGCCAGCAGTGAGCAGCCCCCAGGGACAGATACGCAGTATTTT	CASSEQPPGTDTQYF
many	TRBJ1-4	-	TRBV7-2	TGTGCCAGCAGCTTAGCGGGGCAGATGAATGAAAAACTGTTTTTT	CASSLAGQMNEKLFF
few	TRBJ2-7	-	TRBV19	TGTGCCAGTAGTGCGGGGTTTTACTACGAGCAGTACTTC	CASSAGFYYEQYF
-	TRBJ2-7	-	TRBV29-1	TGCAGCGCACTCGGACTTCCACCCTACGAGCAGTACTTC	CSALGLPPYEQYF
many	TRBJ2-7	-	TRBV29-1	TGCAGCGGTGGCCGGGGCACCTACGAGCAGTACTTC	CSGGRGTYEQYF
many	TRBJ2-3	-	TRBV2	TGTGCCAGCAGGGCGGGCTTCACAGATACGCAGTATTTT	CASRAGFTDTQYF
many	TRBJ2-5	-	TRBV7-9	TGTGCCAGCAGCTTATCCCAGGGGGAGACCCAGTACTTC	CASSLSQGETQYF
-	TRBJ2-1	TRBD1	TRBV5-1	TGCGCCAGCAGCTGGGACAGAAGGAGCTACAATGAGCAGTTCTTC	CASSWDRRSYNEQFF
many	TRBJ1-2	TRBD1	TRBV29-1	TGCAGCGTTTCGGGACAGGGCAGTGGCTACACCTTC	CSVSGQGSGYTF
-	TRBJ2-3	TRBD2	TRBV12-3/TRBV12-4	TGTGCCAGCAGTTCCCGGGGACTAGCGGGGGGGCTTGATACGCAGTATTTT	CASSSRGLAGGLDTQYF
many	TRBJ1-2	TRBD1	TRBV7-8	TGTGCCAGCAGCCCCCTGACAGGGACAAACTATGGCTACACCTTC	CASSPLTGTNYGYTF
-	TRBJ1-2	TRBD1	TRBV28	TGTGCCACCCCTGGACAGGGGAAGGTGGGGGGCTACACCTTC	CATPGQGKVGGYTF
many	TRBJ2-1	TRBD1	TRBV7-8	TGTGCCAGCAGCTTAGCCGAGACAGGGGTTAATAATGAGCAGTTCTTC	CASSLAETGVNNEQFF
many	TRBJ1-1	-	TRBV18	TGTGCCAGCTCACCTTTCCAGGGTGTTTTGGAAACTGAAGCTTTCTTT	CASSPFQGVLETEAFF
-	TRBJ2-5	TRBD2	TRBV29-1	TGCAGCGTTGAACGGGGGGGGGGCCACCAAGAGACCCAGTACTTC	CSVERGGGHQETQYF
-	TRBJ2-3	TRBD2	TRBV5-1	TGCGCCAGCAGCTTGGCCCCCGGGGGGGTCCTGGATACGCAGTATTTT	CASSLAPGGVLDTQYF
few	TRBJ2-2	TRBD1	TRBV15	TGTGCCACCGGAACAGGGGTTGGCGACACCGGGGAGCTGTTTTTT	CATGTGVGDTGELFF
-	TRBJ2-7	-	TRBV7-6	TGTGCCAGCAGCAAAGGGATCCAAAACGAGCAGTACTTC	CASSKGIQNEQYF
many	TRBJ2-7	TRBD1	TRBV7-2	TGTGCCAGCAGCTTTCCGACAGGGGAGCAGTACTTC	CASSFPTGEQYF
many	TRBJ2-1	TRBD2	TRBV10-2	TGCGCCAGCAGTGTTCCCCAGGGTCTGGCGGGGGGCCTGAATGAGCAGTTCTTC	CASSVPQGLAGGLNEQFF
-	TRBJ2-3	-	TRBV6-2/TRBV6-3	TGTGCCAGCAGATATATAACAGGGTGGAGTGCGGCAGATACGCAGTATTTT	CASRYITGWSAADTQYF
few	TRBJ2-7	TRBD1	TRBV30	TGTGCCTGGAGTCCCCAGGGGGAATACGAGCAGTACTTC	CAWSPQGEYEQYF
many	TRBJ1-2	-	TRBV7-2	TGTGCCAGCAGCCTCCCCGGGGACACTCGATATGGCTACACCTTC	CASSLPGDTRYGYTF
few	TRBJ2-1	TRBD2	TRBV6-2/TRBV6-3	TGTGCCAGCAGCACACCGGGACTAGAGGTTGTTGGGCAGTTCTTC	CASSTPGLEVVGQFF
many	TRBJ2-2	TRBD1	TRBV7-2	TGTGCCAGCAGCTTTTCAGGGGGCGGCAACACCGGGGAGCTGTTTTTT	CASSFSGGGNTGELFF
many	TRBJ1-2	TRBD1	TRBV7-2	TGTGCCAGCAGGCATTCACCGACAGGGAACTATGGCTACACCTTC	CASRHSPTGNYGYTF
few	TRBJ2-7	-	TRBV20-1	TGCAGTGCTAGAGTGCCTGGCTACGAGCAGTACTTC	CSARVPGYEQYF
once	TRBJ1-6	-	TRBV7-3	TGTGCCAGCAGCTTAGAAGGCCTGAATTCACCCCTCCACTTT	CASSLEGLNSPLHF
many	TRBJ1-2	-	TRBV14	TGTGCCAGCAGCCGGGATCAGGGTTATGGCTACACCTTC	CASSRDQGYGYTF
many	TRBJ1-6	TRBD1	TRBV7-9	TGTGCCAGCAGCTTCGGACAGGCTAATTCACCCCTCCACTTT	CASSFGQANSPLHF
-	TRBJ1-4	-	TRBV7-2	TGTGCCAGCAGCTTGGGACGTAGGAGAAAACTGTTTTTT	CASSLGRRRKLFF
many	TRBJ1-5	-	TRBV7-9	TGTGCCAGCAGCTCGGACAGTAGCAATCAGCCCCAGCATTTT	CASSSDSSNQPQHF
-	TRBJ2-7	TRBD2	TRBV6-6	TGTGCCAGCAGTACCGGACTAGCAGGCGAGCAGTACTTC	CASSTGLAGEQYF
-	TRBJ2-7	-	TRBV9	TGTGCCGACCCCGTAAGTGGCACCGGCTACGAGCAGTACTTC	CADPVSGTGYEQYF
many	TRBJ2-5	-	TRBV7-9	TGTGCCAGCAGCTTGCAGGGAGAGACCCAGTACTTC	CASSLQGETQYF
many	TRBJ2-1	TRBD2	TRBV28	TGTGCCAGCACTTCTGGGGGGGGGGACAATGAGCAGTTCTTC	CASTSGGGDNEQFF
-	TRBJ2-3	TRBD1	TRBV20-1	TGCAGTGCCCAGGGACAGTTGGGCACAGATACGCAGTATTTT	CSAQGQLGTDTQYF